The entry below describes one TCR beta chain. CDR3 size: 15 residues. Germline V gene data show CDR1 as SGHDT and CDR2 as YYEEEE. The V end lost 5 bases, the J end lost 5 bases, and 16 bases lay between the germline ends. In the authors' workflow: Reference gene primer amplification yielded estimated nucleated cell counts. Libraries were prepared by immunoSEQ multiplex PCR; TCRdb keeps only in-frame clonotypes and omits some of them. V and J calls plus clone size are reproduced from that table; the DNA served to infer D and trimming. Altogether under 150,000 clones are present, about 91% being singletons, with the ten largest covering around 26%. This sample is part of a study of blood T cell repertoires in COVID-19. Background on the study: Collection of acute and convalescent COVID-19 samples took place in the United States, Italy and Spain. T cells, B-cell-depleted T cells, or PBMCs provided the cDNA or gDNA that served as material.

Sequenced sample: peripheral blood. The chain carries TRBV5-6 and TRBJ2-2; maybe TRBD2 (6 bases). This TCR was recovered from a human donor in a cohort sampled during active COVID-19. CDR3 in amino acids: CASRLQGAGTGELFF. The DNA of the CDR3 is TGTGCCAGCAGACTCCAGGGTGCGGGGACCGGGGAGCTGTTTTTT.